This T cell receptor beta chain was obtained from a study of cytomegalovirus exposure and HLA in healthy donors. Details on this clone: No antigen is known for it.

PCR amplification relied on 60 Vbeta primers (plus 13 Jbeta primers). Data came from immunoSEQ multiplex PCR; TCRdb stores just in-frame clones and leaves some out. The sample contains approximately 150,000 clones, about 80% of which appear only once. This CDR3 is 15 amino acids long. Study outcomes and limitations: Presence/absence analysis assumed near-uniform sequencing depth across donors. It is likely that the observed cluster of highly shared sequence variants was a sequencing artifact.

This sequence originates from a woman between 18 and 29 years old in good health and CMV-seropositive. The sample was PBMCs. The chain employs TRBV21-1 and TRBJ1-1; TRBD1, the table's D call, was not compared with the DNA. TRBV21-1 is an annotated pseudogene. CDR3 loop: CASSKLQGEGTEAFF. The CDR3 bases are TGTGCCAGCAGCAAACTACAGGGTGAGGGCACTGAAGCTTTCTTT.